A single sample is the source of the 21 T cell receptor beta chains below, sequenced in a study of T cell responses to AZD1222 COVID-19 vaccine. Sequenced by immunoSEQ multiplex PCR; TCRdb stores in-frame clones only, minus some. The data contain fewer than 110,000 clones, about nine tenths of them singletons. The source was peripheral blood, collected on day 0 of AZD1222 vaccination. These receptors originate from an adult in good health.

This chain's CDR3 is CASSLNGETQYF. The CDR3 DNA sequence: TGTGCCAGCAGCCTCAACGGCGAAACCCAGTACTTC. The chain is built from TRBV7-3 and TRBJ2-5; D not resolved. This CDR3 has 12 amino acids. Germline V gives CDR1 SGHTA, CDR2 FQGTGA. Trimming left V 5 bases short and J 8 bases short, with 12 bases between.

The CDR3 loop reads CASSLAGTNQPQHF. The CDR3 region has the DNA TGTGCCAGCAGCTTAGCGGGCACGAATCAGCCCCAGCATTTT. The rearrangement links TRBV7-9 to TRBJ1-5; D gene uncertain. The V end lost 0 bases, the J end lost 4 bases, and 7 bases lay between the germline ends. Germline lookup yields CDR1 SEHNR and CDR2 FQNEAQ (reference sequence). The CDR3 consists of 14 residues.

The chain combines TRBV27 with TRBJ1-2; TRBD1 is a possible D gene (5 bases). The CDR3 has 13 amino acids. The V gene lost 6 bases and the J gene lost 2 bases, with 10 bases spanning the gap. Germline V gives CDR1 MNHEY, CDR2 SMNVEV (reference sequence). In nucleotides, the CDR3 is TGTGCCAGCAGCCCCGACAGAAACTATGGCTACACCTTC. Protein sequence: CASSPDRNYGYTF.

The genes are TRBV9 and TRBJ1-1, with a possible D match to TRBD1 (5 bases). CDR3 size: 14 residues. Trimming shortened V by 4 bases and J by 1 base, and 11 bases separated the two germline ends. CDR1 SGDLS and CDR2 YYNGEE come from the germline V gene. The CDR3 sequence: CASSTATANTEAFF. CDR3 nucleotide sequence: TGTGCCAGCAGCACAGCGACAGCGAACACTGAAGCTTTCTTT.

This chain links TRBV19 with TRBJ1-1; no clear D gene. Germline CDR1 is LNHDA and CDR2 is SQIVND (reference sequence). There are 15 residues in the CDR3. V dropped 5 bases and J dropped 5 bases, with 18 bases sitting between them. The CDR3 loop reads CASSPLGGVGTEAFF. The CDR3 DNA sequence: TGTGCCAGTAGTCCCCTAGGCGGGGTAGGAACTGAAGCTTTCTTT.

The rearrangement joins TRBV28 to TRBJ1-3; possible D gene TRBD1, 5 bases. Trimming removed 4 bases at V and 1 base at J, with 11 bases between. The CDR3 is 15 residues long. Per germline, CDR1 MDHEN and CDR2 SYDVKM. The CDR3 DNA reads TGTGCCAGCAGTTGGTGGGGGAGTTCTGGAAACACCATATATTTT. Translated: CASSWWGSSGNTIYF.

This clone has just one count. The gene calls are TRBV4-1 and TRBJ2-3; D remains unclear. Trimming removed 0 bases from V and 0 bases from J, with 10 bases in between. CDR3 length: 16 residues. Germline lookup yields CDR1 MGHRA and CDR2 YSYEKL. The CDR3 coding sequence is TGCGCCAGCAGCCAAGATGGCGGCCCGAGCACAGATACGCAGTATTTT. Residues: CASSQDGGPSTDTQYF.

J is TRBJ2-2 and V is TRBV5-1; D is tentatively TRBD1 or TRBD2 (5 bases each). The CDR3 has 15 residues. Per the germline V gene, CDR1 is SGHRS and CDR2 is YFSETQ. With 3 bases removed from V and 4 bases from J, the gap between germline ends came to 13 bases. The CDR3 spells CASSWIPGGTGELFF. DNA of the CDR3: TGCGCCAGCAGCTGGATCCCTGGGGGCACCGGGGAGCTGTTTTTT.

This clone has only one observation. The chain recombines TRBV6-4 with TRBJ2-3; TRBD2 agrees at 7 bases. Germline-derived CDR1 and CDR2 are MRHNA and SNTAGT. The CDR3 runs 14 residues. J gave up 1 base and V 3 bases, and 1 base lay outside the gene matches. The CDR3 loop is CASSELAGTDTQYF. DNA for the CDR3: TGTGCCAGCAGTGAGCTAGCGGGCACAGATACGCAGTATTTT.

This chain joins TRBV19 and TRBJ2-1, with 12 nucleotides matching TRBD2. The CDR3 consists of 17 residues. CDR1 is LNHDA and CDR2 is SQIVND in the germline V gene (reference sequence). The J segment lost 6 bases and the V segment lost 7 bases, leaving 13 bases of the junction unmatched. The CDR3 DNA sequence: TGTGCCAGTACCGATTGGGCTAGCGGGAGGGCGTCCAATGAGCAGTTCTTC. Translated: CASTDWASGRASNEQFF.

V gene TRBV3-1 (or the pseudogene TRBV3-2) combines with J gene TRBJ2-7, with D possibly matching TRBD1 (6 bases). The CDR3 covers 16 residues. Looked up from germline, CDR1 is LGHDT and CDR2 is YNNKEL (reference sequence). Trimming took 4 bases from V and 0 from J, leaving 16 bases between them. Written as DNA, the CDR3 is TGTGCCAGCAGCCCCCGGGACACCAAAACCTCCTACGAGCAGTACTTC. Encoded protein: CASSPRDTKTSYEQYF.

The chain has TRBV6-5 and TRBJ1-2; D unresolved. From germline, CDR1 is MNHEY and CDR2 SVGAGI. The CDR3 has 15 amino acids. Trimming left V 9 bases short and J 5 bases short, with 22 bases between. The CDR3 loop reads CASPKPYRHAYGYTF. CDR3 DNA: TGTGCCAGTCCGAAACCATACCGACACGCGTATGGCTACACCTTC.

This chain uses TRBV27 with TRBJ1-2; D gene uncertain. V was trimmed by 6 bases and J by 0 bases, leaving 8 bases between them. CDR3 length: 13 amino acids. Per germline, CDR1 MNHEY and CDR2 SMNVEV (reference sequence). Here the CDR3 DNA reads TGTGCCAGCAGGAATACAGCTAACTATGGCTACACCTTC. It translates to CASRNTANYGYTF.

This rearrangement joins TRBV21-1 to TRBJ2-3; the tabulated D call, TRBD2, remains unverified against the DNA. TRBV21-1 is deemed a pseudogene. This CDR3 region has 10 residues. The CDR3 region has the DNA TGTGCCAGCTTACTCCTAACGCAGTATTTT. The encoded protein is CASLLLTQYF.

Points on this clone: Other nucleotide sequences in the sample specify the same CDR3. The chain carries TRBV6-6 and TRBJ2-1; D remains ambiguous. V was shortened by 5 bases and J by 7 bases, with 9 bases between the two germline ends. CDR1 is MNHNY, CDR2 SVGAGI, per germline (reference sequence). This CDR3 has 12 residues. CDR3 DNA sequence: TGTGCCAGCAGTCGACCTAGAAATGAGCAGTTCTTC. Translating it yields CASSRPRNEQFF.

The chain joins TRBV6-5 to TRBJ2-7; maybe TRBD2 (6 bases). Trimming pared 7 bases from V and 6 bases from J, leaving 22 bases between. CDR1 and CDR2 from the germline V gene are MNHEY and SVGAGI. The CDR3 loop spans 15 amino acids. In DNA, the CDR3 is TGTGCCAGCACCCTCGGAGGGGCCCGGCCGGCCGAGCAGTACTTC. It specifies CASTLGGARPAEQYF.

This clone has just one count. The J gene is TRBJ1-5, the V gene TRBV18; no clear D gene. Trimming took 3 bases from V and 7 from J, leaving 10 bases between them. The CDR3 spans 13 residues. Germline CDR1 reads KGHSH; CDR2 reads LQKENI. This chain's CDR3 is CASSPNREQPQHF. In DNA, the CDR3 is TGTGCCAGCTCACCGAACAGAGAACAGCCCCAGCATTTT.

This chain joins TRBV7-8 and TRBJ2-7; D call uncertain. This CDR3 contains 15 residues. Germline V gene sequence: CDR1 SGHVS, CDR2 FQNEAQ. Trimming cost V 3 bases and J 2 bases, with 14 bases left between them. The CDR3 DNA reads as TGTGCCAGCAGCTTCGAACCCCAGGCTACCTACGAGCAGTACTTC. Amino acid sequence: CASSFEPQATYEQYF.

The chain employs TRBV24-1 and TRBJ1-2; maybe TRBD1 (6 bases). Germline assignment: CDR1 KGHDR and CDR2 SFDVKD. The CDR3 length is 13 residues. Trimming removed 5 bases at V and 8 bases at J, with 14 bases between. The CDR3 DNA sequence: TGTGCCACCAGTGGGGGAACAGGGTACGGCTACACCTTC. Its translation: CATSGGTGYGYTF.

The chain is built from TRBV30 and TRBJ2-1; 7 nucleotides match TRBD2. The V and J ends lost 4 bases and 10 bases, in that order; junction bases with no gene match: 7. The CDR3 length is 12 residues. The V gene's germline CDR1 is GTSNPN and CDR2 SVGIG (reference sequence). In nucleotides, the CDR3 is TGTGCCTGGAATTCGGGGGAGGGCGAGCAGTTCTTC. This codes for CAWNSGEGEQFF.

The V call is TRBV27, the J call TRBJ1-5, with 11 positions matching TRBD1. CDR3 length: 15 amino acids. The V and J ends lost 6 bases and 5 bases, in that order; junction bases with no gene match: 6. From germline, CDR1 is MNHEY and CDR2 SMNVEV (reference sequence). CDR3 nucleotides: TGTGCCAGCAGGCGGGACAGGGGGGGAGATCAGCCCCAGCATTTT. Its translation is CASRRDRGGDQPQHF.